The 14 T cell receptor beta chains in this list originate from one sample, sequenced in a study of blood T cells in healthy people across ages. Through a sample-barcoded 5' primer and a J-beta primer mix, a second PCR was run for roughly 6 to 11 cycles. TCRdb itself ran the 5' RACE reads through MiXCR, one entry per CDR3 protein. The data show approximately 800,000 distinct CDR3 sequences, roughly 25% seen once. The sample was also reused in another study, on T cells of mothers and their children.

The material sequenced was blood. Receptors were obtained from a boy aged 10-17 years in good health.

The chain combines TRBV19 with TRBJ2-1; 7 nucleotides agree with TRBD1. CDR1 and CDR2 (germline): LNHDA, SQIVND (reference sequence). The CDR3 is made up of 14 amino acids. V lost 8 bases and J lost 0; bases outside the gene matches: 4. The CDR3 nucleotides read TGTGCCAGTGGAGACAGGGCCTCCTACAATGAGCAGTTCTTC. This codes for CASGDRASYNEQFF. The full variable domain, in which reference TRBV19 and TRBJ2-1 provide the parts outside the CDR3, is DGGITQSPKYLFRKEGQNVTLSCEQNLNHDAMYWYRQDPGQGLRLIYYSQIVNDFQKGDIAEGYSVSREKKESFPLTVTSAQKNPTAFYLCASGDRASYNEQFFGPGTRLTVL.

The gene calls are TRBV20-1 and TRBJ2-3, with 8 bases that match TRBD2. Germline CDR1 is DFQATT and CDR2 is SNEGSKA (reference sequence). Trimming removed 5 bases from V and 0 bases from J; junction bases left unmatched: 7. The CDR3 has 15 residues. The CDR3 nucleotides are TGCAGTGCTGACTCTAGCGGGCTTAGCACAGATACGCAGTATTTT. The encoded protein is CSADSSGLSTDTQYF.

The chain joins TRBV29-1 to TRBJ2-5; D might be TRBD1 (6 bases). The closer fit of TRBJ2-7 to the DNA end suggests the J call may be wrong. The CDR3 is 13 amino acids. CDR1 and CDR2 from the germline V gene are SQVTM and ANQGSEA. The CDR3 nucleotides are TGCAGCGTTGAAGTCCCCTCCAGGGGCGAGCAGTACTTC. This translates into CSVEVPSRGEQYF.

This clonotype was recorded at least ten times. The J gene is TRBJ2-3, the V gene TRBV12-3 or TRBV12-4; 12 bases are shared with TRBD2. V was pared by 5 bases and J by 5 bases, with 2 bases of the junction left unmatched. This CDR3 is built from 14 residues. The CDR3 nucleotides read TGTGCCAGCAGTCTGGGACTAGCGGGAGATACGCAGTATTTT. This translates into CASSLGLAGDTQYF.

This clonotype has more than one count but fewer than ten. The J gene is TRBJ2-5, the V gene TRBV20-1, with D unresolved. The ends were cut back, 4 bases at V and 5 bases at J, with 14 bases in the middle. Germline CDR1 DFQATT, CDR2 SNEGSKA (reference sequence). There are 13 residues in the CDR3. The chain's CDR3 is CSATPPFEETQYF. CDR3 coding DNA: TGCAGTGCTACGCCGCCCTTTGAGGAGACCCAGTACTTC.

In this sample, this clonotype turned up once. A much larger clone sits a single nucleotide away, making a read error possible. J is TRBJ2-2 and V is TRBV14; no clear D. The CDR3 covers 12 residues. Trimming removed 5 bases from V and 5 bases from J, with 6 bases in between. The V gene's germline CDR1 is SGHDN and CDR2 FVKESK. CDR3 in amino acids: CASSSETGELFF. The CDR3 DNA sequence: TGTGCCAGCAGCTCAGAGACCGGGGAGCTGTTTTTT.

This clonotype was counted a few times. This chain joins TRBV7-6 and TRBJ1-1; 7 nucleotides agree with TRBD1. V lost 4 bases and J lost 0; bases outside the gene matches: 11. Germline V gene data show CDR1 as SGHVS and CDR2 as FNYEAQ. CDR3 length equals 17 residues. The CDR3 here is CASSSFGTGALNTEAFF. The CDR3 coding sequence is TGTGCCAGCAGCTCATTCGGTACAGGGGCACTGAACACTGAAGCTTTCTTT. The complete variable domain, with remaining parts taken from reference TRBV7-6 and TRBJ1-1, reads GAGVSQSPRYKVTKRGQDVALRCDPISGHVSLYWYRQALGQGPEFLTYFNYEAQQDKSGLPNDRFSAERPEGSISTLTIQRTEQRDSAMYRCASSSFGTGALNTEAFFGQGTRLTVV.

This clonotype appeared once. The CDR3 end shows no conserved phenylalanine or tryptophan, and so a read error is likely. This rearrangement joins TRBV3-1 to TRBJ1-3, with unresolved D. Germline CDR1 and CDR2: LGHDT and YNNKEL (reference sequence). The CDR3 extends over 17 amino acids. Trimming removed 4 bases at V and 0 bases at J, with 16 bases between. CDR3 region: CASSPRVSLISGNTIYS. CDR3 DNA sequence: TGTGCCAGCAGCCCCCGTGTCTCTCTGATCTCTGGAAACACCATATATTCT.

This clonotype was observed a handful of times. The V gene is TRBV28, the J gene TRBJ2-7, with TRBD2 identical over 8 bases. This CDR3 is built from 18 residues. V gave up 0 bases and J gave up 6 bases; unmatched junction bases: 16. The germline V gene encodes CDR1 MDHEN and CDR2 SYDVKM. The CDR3 sequence: CASSLWAGGDLRVGEQYF. CDR3 sequence (DNA): TGTGCCAGCAGTTTATGGGCGGGGGGTGACCTCCGAGTTGGCGAGCAGTACTTC.

The rearrangement joins TRBV9 to TRBJ2-5; the match to TRBD2 covers 8 bases. The J call may be faulty, since TRBJ2-1 better matches the DNA end. The CDR3 has 16 residues. The germline CDR1 and CDR2 sequences are SGDLS and YYNGEE. The CDR3 coding sequence is TGTGCCAGCAGCGTAGCGGGAGGGCAAGGAGGGAATGAGCAGTTCTTC. Protein: CASSVAGGQGGNEQFF.

This clonotype was counted between two and nine times. This chain connects TRBV5-1 to TRBJ2-5, with 8 bases lining up with TRBD2. The J call may be faulty, since TRBJ2-7 better matches the DNA end. Germline CDR1 and CDR2: SGHRS and YFSETQ. The CDR3 runs to 17 residues. In DNA form, the CDR3 reads TGCGCCAGCAGCAGGGATCCGACCAGCGGGGGAAACTACGAGCAGTACTTC. Translation gives CASSRDPTSGGNYEQYF.

The CDR3: CASTHRILGDYEQYF. CDR3 nucleotides: TGTGCCAGCACTCACAGGATACTAGGAGACTACGAGCAGTACTTC. The chain recombines TRBV6-2 or TRBV6-3 with TRBJ2-5, with D perhaps being TRBD1 or TRBD2 (5 bases each). The J call may be mistaken, given a closer DNA end match to TRBJ2-7. The germline V gene has CDR1 MNHEY and CDR2 SVGEGT. The length of the CDR3 is 15 residues.

This chain links TRBV29-1 with TRBJ2-4, with 10 bases lining up with TRBD1. This CDR3 has 15 amino acids. The V gene's germline CDR1 is SQVTM and CDR2 ANQGSEA. V lost 6 bases and J lost 10; bases outside the gene matches: 15. The CDR3 DNA sequence: TGCAGCGTCTCGCCCCGGGACAGGGGCTCTGAGATTCAGTACTTC. It is translated as CSVSPRDRGSEIQYF. Variable domain in full (rest from reference TRBV29-1 and TRBJ2-4): SAVISQKPSRDICQRGTSLTIQCQVDSQVTMMFWYRQQPGQSLTLIATANQGSEATYESGFVIDKFPISRPNLTFSTLTVSNMSPEDSSIYLCSVSPRDRGSEIQYFGAGTRLSVL.

This chain uses TRBV6-2 or TRBV6-3 with TRBJ2-1; TRBD1 is a possible D gene (5 bases). The CDR3 runs 12 residues. Germline V CDR1 and CDR2: MNHEY, SVGEGT. V was clipped by 7 bases and J by 8 bases, with 12 bases between them. Here the CDR3 DNA reads TGTGCCAGCAATCAGGGAAGTCATGAGCAGTTCTTC. It translates to CASNQGSHEQFF.